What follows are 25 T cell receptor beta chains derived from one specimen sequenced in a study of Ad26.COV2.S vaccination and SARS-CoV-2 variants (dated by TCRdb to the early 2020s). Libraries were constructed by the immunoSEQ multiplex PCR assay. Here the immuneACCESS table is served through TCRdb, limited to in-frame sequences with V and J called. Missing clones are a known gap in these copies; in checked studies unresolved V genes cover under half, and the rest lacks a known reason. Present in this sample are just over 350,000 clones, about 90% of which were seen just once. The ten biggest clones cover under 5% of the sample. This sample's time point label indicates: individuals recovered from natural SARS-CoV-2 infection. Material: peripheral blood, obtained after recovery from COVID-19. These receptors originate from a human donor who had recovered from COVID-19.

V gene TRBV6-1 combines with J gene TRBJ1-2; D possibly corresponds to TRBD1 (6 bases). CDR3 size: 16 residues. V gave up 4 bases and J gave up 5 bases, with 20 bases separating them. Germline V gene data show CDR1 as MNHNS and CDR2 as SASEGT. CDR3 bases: TGTGCCAGCAGTGCCCGCCGGCTAGGGACAAAGTATGGCTACACCTTC. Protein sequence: CASSARRLGTKYGYTF.

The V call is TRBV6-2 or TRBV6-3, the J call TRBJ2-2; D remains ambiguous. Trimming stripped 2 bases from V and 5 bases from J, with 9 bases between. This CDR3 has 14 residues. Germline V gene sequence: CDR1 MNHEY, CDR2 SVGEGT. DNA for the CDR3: TGTGCCAGCAGTTACCGAGCTACGACCGGGGAGCTGTTTTTT. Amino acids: CASSYRATTGELFF.

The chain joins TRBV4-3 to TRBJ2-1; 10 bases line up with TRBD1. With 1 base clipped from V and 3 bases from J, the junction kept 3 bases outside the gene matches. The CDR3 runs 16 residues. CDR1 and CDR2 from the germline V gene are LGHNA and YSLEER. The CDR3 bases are TGCGCCAGCAGCCAAGGAGGGACAGGGGTCTACAATGAGCAGTTCTTC. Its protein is CASSQGGTGVYNEQFF.

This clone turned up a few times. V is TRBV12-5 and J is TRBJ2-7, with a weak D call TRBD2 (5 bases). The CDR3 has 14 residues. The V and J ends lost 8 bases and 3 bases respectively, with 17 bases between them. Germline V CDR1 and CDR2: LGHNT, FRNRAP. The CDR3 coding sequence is TGTGCTAGTATCGGCCCAAGCGGCTTCTACGAGCAGTACTTC. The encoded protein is CASIGPSGFYEQYF.

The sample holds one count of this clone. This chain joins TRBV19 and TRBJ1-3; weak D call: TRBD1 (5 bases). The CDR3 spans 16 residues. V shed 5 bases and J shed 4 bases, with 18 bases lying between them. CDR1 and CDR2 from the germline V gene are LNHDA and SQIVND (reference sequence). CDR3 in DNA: TGTGCCAGTAGTCGAGTTCCGGGACTAGAGGGAAACACCATATATTTT. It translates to CASSRVPGLEGNTIYF. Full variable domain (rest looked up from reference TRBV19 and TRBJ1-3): DGGITQSPKYLFRKEGQNVTLSCEQNLNHDAMYWYRQDPGQGLRLIYYSQIVNDFQKGDIAEGYSVSREKKESFPLTVTSAQKNPTAFYLCASSRVPGLEGNTIYFGEGSWLTVV.

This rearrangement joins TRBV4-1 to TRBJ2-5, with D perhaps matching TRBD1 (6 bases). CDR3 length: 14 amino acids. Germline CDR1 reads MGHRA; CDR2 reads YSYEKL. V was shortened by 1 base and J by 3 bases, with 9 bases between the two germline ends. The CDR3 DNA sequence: TGCGCCAGCAGCCAAGCAGGGGTGAAAGAGACCCAGTACTTC. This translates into CASSQAGVKETQYF.

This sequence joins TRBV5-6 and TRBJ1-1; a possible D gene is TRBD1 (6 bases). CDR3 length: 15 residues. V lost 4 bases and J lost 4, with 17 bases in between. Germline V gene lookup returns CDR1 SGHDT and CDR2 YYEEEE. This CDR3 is CASSGGGARGTEAFF. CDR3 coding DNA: TGTGCCAGCAGCGGGGGCGGGGCTCGAGGCACTGAAGCTTTCTTT.

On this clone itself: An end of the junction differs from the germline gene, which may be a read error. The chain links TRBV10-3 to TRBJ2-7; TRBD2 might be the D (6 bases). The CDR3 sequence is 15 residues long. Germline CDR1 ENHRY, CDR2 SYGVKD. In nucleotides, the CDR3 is TGTGCCATCAGGGAGTCTAGCGCAACCTCCTACGAGCAGTACTTC. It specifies CAIRESSATSYEQYF.

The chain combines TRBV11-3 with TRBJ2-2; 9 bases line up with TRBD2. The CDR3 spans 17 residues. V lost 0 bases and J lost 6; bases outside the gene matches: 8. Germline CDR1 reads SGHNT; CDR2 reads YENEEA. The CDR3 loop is CASSLDRGGGAPGELFF. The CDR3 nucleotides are TGTGCCAGCAGCTTAGATCGAGGCGGGGGGGCCCCCGGGGAGCTGTTTTTT. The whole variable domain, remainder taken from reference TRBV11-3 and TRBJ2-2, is EAGVVQSPRYKIIEKKQPVAFWCNPISGHNTLYWYLQNLGQGPELLIRYENEEAVDDSQLPKDRFSAERLKGVDSTLKIQPAELGDSAVYLCASSLDRGGGAPGELFFGEGSRLTVL.

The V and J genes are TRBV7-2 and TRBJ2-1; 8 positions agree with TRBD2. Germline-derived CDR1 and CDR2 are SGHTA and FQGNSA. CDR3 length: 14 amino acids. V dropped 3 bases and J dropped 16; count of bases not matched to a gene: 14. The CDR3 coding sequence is TGTGCCAGCAGCTTGCAACTAGCGGTGGCCGGTGGTTTCTTC. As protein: CASSLQLAVAGGFF.

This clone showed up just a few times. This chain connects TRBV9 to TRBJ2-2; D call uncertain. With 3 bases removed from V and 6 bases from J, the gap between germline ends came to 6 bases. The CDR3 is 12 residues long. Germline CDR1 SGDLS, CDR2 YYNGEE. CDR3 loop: CASSGAPGELFF. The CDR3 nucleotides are TGTGCCAGCAGCGGTGCTCCCGGGGAGCTGTTTTTT.

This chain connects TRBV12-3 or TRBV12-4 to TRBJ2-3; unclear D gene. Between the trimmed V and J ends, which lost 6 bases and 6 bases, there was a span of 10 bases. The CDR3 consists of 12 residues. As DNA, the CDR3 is TGTGCCAGCAGGATTATATTGGATACGCAGTATTTT. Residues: CASRIILDTQYF.

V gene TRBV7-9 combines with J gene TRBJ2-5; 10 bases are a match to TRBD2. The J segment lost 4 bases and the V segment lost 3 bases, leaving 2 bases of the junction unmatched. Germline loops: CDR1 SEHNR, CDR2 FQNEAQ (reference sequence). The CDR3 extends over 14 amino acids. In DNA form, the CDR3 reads TGTGCCAGCAGCTTTAGCGGGGGGCGAGAGACCCAGTACTTC. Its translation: CASSFSGGRETQYF.

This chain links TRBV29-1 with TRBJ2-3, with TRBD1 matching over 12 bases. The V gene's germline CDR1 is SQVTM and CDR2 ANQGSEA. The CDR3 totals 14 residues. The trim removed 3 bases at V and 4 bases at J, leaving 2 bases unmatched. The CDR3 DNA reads TGCAGCGTTGAGGGGGACAGGGGGCCAGATACGCAGTATTTT. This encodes CSVEGDRGPDTQYF.

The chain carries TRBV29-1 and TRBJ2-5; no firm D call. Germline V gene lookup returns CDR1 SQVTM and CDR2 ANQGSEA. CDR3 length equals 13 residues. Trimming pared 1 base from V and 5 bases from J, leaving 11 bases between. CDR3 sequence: CSVEGLLSETQYF. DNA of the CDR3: TGCAGCGTTGAAGGGCTGCTTTCTGAGACCCAGTACTTC.

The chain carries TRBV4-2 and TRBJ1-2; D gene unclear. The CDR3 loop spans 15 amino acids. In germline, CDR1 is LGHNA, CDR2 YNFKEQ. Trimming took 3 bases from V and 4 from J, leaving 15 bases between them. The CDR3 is CASSHLRDIFYGYTF. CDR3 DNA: TGTGCCAGCAGCCACCTAAGGGATATCTTCTATGGCTACACCTTC.

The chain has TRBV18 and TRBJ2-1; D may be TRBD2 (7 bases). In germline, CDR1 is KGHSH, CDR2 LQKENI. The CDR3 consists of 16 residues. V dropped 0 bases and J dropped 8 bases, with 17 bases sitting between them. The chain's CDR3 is CASSPPSGGRIDEQFF. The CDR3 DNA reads TGTGCCAGCTCACCACCGTCGGGGGGCCGTATTGATGAGCAGTTCTTC.

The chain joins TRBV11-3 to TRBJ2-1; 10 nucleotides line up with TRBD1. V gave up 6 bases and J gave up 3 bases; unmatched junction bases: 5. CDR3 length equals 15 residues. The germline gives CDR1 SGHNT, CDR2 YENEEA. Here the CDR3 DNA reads TGTGCCAGCAGTTTTGACAGGGGGCACTACAATGAGCAGTTCTTC. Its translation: CASSFDRGHYNEQFF.

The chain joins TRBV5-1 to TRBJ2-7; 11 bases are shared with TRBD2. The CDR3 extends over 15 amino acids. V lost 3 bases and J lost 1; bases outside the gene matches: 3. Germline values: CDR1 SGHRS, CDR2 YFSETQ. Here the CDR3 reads CASSSGLAASYEQYF. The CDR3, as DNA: TGCGCCAGCAGCTCGGGACTAGCGGCGTCCTACGAGCAGTACTTC.

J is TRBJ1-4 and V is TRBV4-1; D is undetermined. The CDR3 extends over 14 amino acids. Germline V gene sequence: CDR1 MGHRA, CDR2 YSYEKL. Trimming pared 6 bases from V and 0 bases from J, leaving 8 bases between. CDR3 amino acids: CASREPATNEKLFF. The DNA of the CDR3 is TGCGCCAGCAGGGAACCTGCAACTAATGAAAAACTGTTTTTT.

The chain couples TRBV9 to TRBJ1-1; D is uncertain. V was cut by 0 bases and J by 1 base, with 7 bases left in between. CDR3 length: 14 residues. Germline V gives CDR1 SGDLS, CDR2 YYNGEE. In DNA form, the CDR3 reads TGTGCCAGCAGCGTAGCTACGGGGAACACTGAAGCTTTCTTT. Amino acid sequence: CASSVATGNTEAFF.

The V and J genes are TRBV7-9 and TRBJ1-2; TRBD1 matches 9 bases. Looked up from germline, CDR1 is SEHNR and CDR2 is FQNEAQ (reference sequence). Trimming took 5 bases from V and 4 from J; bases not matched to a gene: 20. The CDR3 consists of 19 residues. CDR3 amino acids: CASSPRDREERLTIYGYTF. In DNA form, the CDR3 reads TGTGCCAGCAGCCCGCGGGACAGGGAGGAACGTTTGACCATCTATGGCTACACCTTC. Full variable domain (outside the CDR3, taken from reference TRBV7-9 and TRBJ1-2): DTGVSQNPRHKITKRGQNVTFRCDPISEHNRLYWYRQTLGQGPEFLTYFQNEAQLEKSRLLSDRFSAERPKGSFSTLEIQRTEQGDSAMYLCASSPRDREERLTIYGYTFGSGTRLTVV.

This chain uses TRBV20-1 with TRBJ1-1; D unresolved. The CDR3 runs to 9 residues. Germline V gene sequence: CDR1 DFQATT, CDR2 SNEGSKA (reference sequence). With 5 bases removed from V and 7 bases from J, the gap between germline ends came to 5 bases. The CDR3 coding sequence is TGCAGTGCTGGCCGTGAAGCTTTCTTT. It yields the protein CSAGREAFF.

CDR3 sequence reads: CASSTLRNTEAFF. The CDR3 DNA sequence: TGTGCCAGCAGCACCTTGAGGAACACTGAAGCTTTCTTT. This chain connects TRBV7-8 to TRBJ1-1; no reliable D call. Germline CDR1 is SGHVS and CDR2 is FQNEAQ. V was clipped by 5 bases and J by 1 base, with 8 bases between them. This CDR3 has 13 amino acids.

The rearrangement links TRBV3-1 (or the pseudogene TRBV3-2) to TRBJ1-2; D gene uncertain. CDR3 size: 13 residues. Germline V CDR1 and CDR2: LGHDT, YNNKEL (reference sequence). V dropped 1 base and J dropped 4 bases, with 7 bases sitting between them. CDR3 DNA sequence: TGTGCCAGCAGCCAAGCCCCAGCCTATGGCTACACCTTC. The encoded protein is CASSQAPAYGYTF.